These 13 T cell receptor beta chains came from one sample sequenced in a study of T-cell reconstitution after alpha-beta-depleted transplantation in children (dated by TCRdb to the mid-2010s). Libraries were constructed by PCR. Instrument used: Illumina HiSeq 2500. TCR libraries were prepared with molecular barcoding, using unique molecular identifiers to normalize TCRbeta repertoire quantification. The public reads were run again by TCRdb, first through fastp at Q25 and then through MiXCR, and only productive beta chains were kept. Each CDR3 protein appears once, grouped with its most common genes and DNA. The sample table contains about 340,000 distinct CDR3 sequences; only one count was recorded for 9% to 12% of them. Together, the top ten hold around 2.3% of the sample. The sample in question was PBMCs from the stem cell graft donor, obtained from the stem cell graft. Receptors were obtained from a human donor who donated a stem cell graft to a child with acute lymphoblastic leukemia.

This clonotype appeared many times. The rearrangement links TRBV20-1 to TRBJ2-5; maybe TRBD1 (6 bases). Trimming left V 2 bases short and J 2 bases short, with 15 bases between. This CDR3 is 15 amino acids long. The germline V gene encodes CDR1 DFQATT and CDR2 SNEGSKA (reference sequence). CDR3 loop: CSARNPRDIQETQYF. CDR3 in DNA: TGCAGTGCTAGAAATCCTCGGGACATACAAGAGACCCAGTACTTC.

In this sample, this clonotype turned up a few times. The chain employs TRBV11-2 and TRBJ2-5; 8 bases map to TRBD2. The CDR3 loop spans 15 amino acids. The V gene end was trimmed by 2 bases and the J gene end by 7 bases; junction bases not matched to a gene: 9. The germline gives CDR1 SGHAT, CDR2 FQNNGV. CDR3 DNA: TGTGCCAGCAGCTTACCGGGACTAGTGGGAGGGACCCAGTACTTC. Translated: CASSLPGLVGGTQYF.

The chain recombines TRBV18 with TRBJ2-7; the D is unclear. Trimming took 2 bases from V and 0 from J, leaving 14 bases between them. CDR1 is KGHSH and CDR2 is LQKENI in the germline V gene. The CDR3 spans 16 residues. CDR3 residues: CASSPSEGWLSYEQYF. DNA for the CDR3: TGTGCCAGCTCACCATCCGAAGGGTGGCTCTCCTACGAGCAGTACTTC.

This clonotype was detected only a few times. V gene TRBV5-1 combines with J gene TRBJ1-1, with D possibly TRBD1 on 5 matching bases. Trimming removed 0 bases at V and 6 bases at J, with 9 bases between. This CDR3 has 13 amino acids. Germline CDR1 and CDR2: SGHRS and YFSETQ. In DNA, the CDR3 is TGCGCCAGCAGCTTGGGACAGTTGGCTGAAGCTTTCTTT. This encodes CASSLGQLAEAFF.

There are a few counts of this clonotype. V usage is TRBV27 and J usage is TRBJ2-3, with 9 positions matching TRBD1. The CDR3 runs to 17 residues. In germline, CDR1 is MNHEY, CDR2 SMNVEV (reference sequence). The junction had 12 bases not matched to a gene; V was cut back by 6 bases and J by 2 bases. The CDR3 nucleotides are TGTGCCAGCAGGGGGACAGGGAGGAAGAGGGCCACAGATACGCAGTATTTT. It codes for CASRGTGRKRATDTQYF.

This clonotype was observed a few times. The V call is TRBV15, the J call TRBJ2-1; TRBD2 matches at 12 bases. This CDR3 comprises 15 residues. The junction had 2 bases not matched to a gene; V was cut back by 0 bases and J by 8 bases. The germline CDR1 and CDR2 sequences are LNHNV and YYDKDF (reference sequence). This chain's CDR3 is CATSRELAGGYEQFF. CDR3 nucleotides: TGTGCCACCAGCAGAGAACTAGCGGGAGGTTATGAGCAGTTCTTC.

There are a few counts of this clonotype. In nucleotides, the CDR3 is TGCAGTGCTAGAGGCGTAGCGGGAGTGTCCGAGACCCAGTACTTC. Translating gives CSARGVAGVSETQYF. The chain uses TRBV20-1 and TRBJ2-5, with TRBD2 matching over 9 bases. Per germline, CDR1 DFQATT and CDR2 SNEGSKA (reference sequence). This CDR3 contains 15 residues. After removal of 1 base from V and 5 bases from J, the junction contained 8 bases not matched to a gene.

The chain employs TRBV5-1 and TRBJ2-7; perhaps TRBD1 as D (6 bases). The CDR3 runs to 16 residues. CDR1 is SGHRS, CDR2 YFSETQ, per germline. Deletions cut 1 base from V and 1 base from J, with 15 bases between. The CDR3, as DNA: TGCGCCAGCAGCTTGTCAGCCGAGACAGGTTCCTACGAGCAGTACTTC. It codes for CASSLSAETGSYEQYF.

This clonotype was detected only a few times. V is TRBV5-1 and J is TRBJ2-1, with 9 bases that match TRBD1. Germline lookup yields CDR1 SGHRS and CDR2 YFSETQ. This CDR3 is built from 15 residues. With V trimmed by 3 bases and J by 6 bases, 7 bases remained unmatched. The CDR3 sequence is CASSSGTGTSNEQFF. CDR3 DNA sequence: TGCGCCAGCAGCTCCGGGACAGGGACCTCCAATGAGCAGTTCTTC.

This clonotype was counted only a few times. The chain joins TRBV12-3 or TRBV12-4 to TRBJ1-2, with TRBD1 identical over 7 bases. This CDR3 is 15 amino acids long. Trimming removed 7 bases from V and 5 bases from J; junction bases left unmatched: 13. The CDR3 loop is CASTSTGQRSYGYTF. CDR3 sequence (DNA): TGTGCCAGCACCAGCACGGGACAGCGATCTTATGGCTACACCTTC.

As concerns this clonotype: Mismatch with germline at one junction end may stem from a read error. The chain uses TRBV5-4 and TRBJ2-2; no firm D call. CDR3 length equals 17 residues. Germline V gene data show CDR1 as SGHNT and CDR2 as YYREEE (reference sequence). As DNA, the CDR3 is TGTGCCATCAGCTTCGGGCTCGACACACCGAACACCGGGGAGCTGTTTTTT. Translated: CAISFGLDTPNTGELFF.

This chain connects TRBV12-3 or TRBV12-4 to TRBJ2-1; 8 bases line up with TRBD2. V shed 3 bases and J 1 base; nucleotides not matched to a gene: 8. The CDR3 spans 17 residues. The CDR3 nucleotides are TGTGCCAGCAGTTTTCCTAGCGGGTCCCCATCCTACAATGAGCAGTTCTTC. Amino acids: CASSFPSGSPSYNEQFF.

This clonotype was recorded many times. This sequence joins TRBV6-2 or TRBV6-3 and TRBJ2-1; D may match TRBD1 or TRBD2 (5 bases each). Germline values: CDR1 MNHEY, CDR2 SVGEGT. There are 13 residues in the CDR3. Trimming took off 6 bases at V and 8 bases at J, with 14 bases between the two ends. The CDR3 nucleotides read TGTGCCAGCAGCCGGGACCCCTCTTATGAGCAGTTCTTC. Amino acid sequence: CASSRDPSYEQFF.